This T cell receptor (beta chain) was observed in a study of cytomegalovirus exposure and HLA in healthy donors. General study points: Segments of the TCR beta V type were, in most cases, productive about 87% or about 30% of the time in an earlier analysis.

With 60 Vbeta and 13 Jbeta primers, the PCR was carried out. The assay was immunoSEQ multiplex PCR, and TCRdb's table has in-frame clones only and misses some. The sample lists 110,000 to 150,000 clones; 84% were seen once. The CDR3 runs to 17 residues. Germline CDR1 is LGHNA and CDR2 is YSLEER. V was clipped by 4 bases and J by 3 bases; unmatched bases: 13. Remarks on this clone: What it recognizes is unknown.

Sample: PBMCs. The chain employs TRBV4-3 and TRBJ2-7; TRBD1 agrees at 9 bases. This clonotype originated in a boy aged 2 to 10 in good health and CMV-seronegative. In nucleotides, the CDR3 is TGCGCCAGCAGCCCTCACACAGGGACAGGGCAATACTACGAGCAGTACTTC. This codes for CASSPHTGTGQYYEQYF.